This TCR beta chain is drawn from a study of T cells in Graves' hyperthyroidism and ophthalmopathy. A note on this clonotype: Its matching antigen is unknown.

The study, taken as a whole, reports: Before onset, ophthalmopathy was predicted by the model a median around 6.5 months earlier.

RNA transcripts yielded amplified TCR beta CDR3 regions. HTBI primers were the set used in a first-round RT-PCR of the TCR CDR3. A single record per CDR3 protein comes from TCRdb applying MiXCR to the multiplex PCR reads. The sample contains hundreds of thousands of distinct CDR3 sequences, over 12% of which appear only once. In the ophthalmopathy cohort, Clinical Activity Score was at least 3, NOSPECS grade at least 4, and duration under 3 months. Investigators excluded patients with uncontrolled infection, other autoimmune disease, pregnancy or lactation. Trimming cost V 3 bases and J 6 bases; bases outside gene matches: 7. CDR1 is MDHEN and CDR2 is SYDVKM in the germline V gene. This CDR3 region has 14 residues.

This chain uses TRBV28 with TRBJ2-5; 7 bases align to TRBD2. The sequencing sample was made of blood. This sequence was found in a woman in her forties with Graves' ophthalmopathy. The DNA of the CDR3 is TGTGCCAGCAGTTTGAGCGGGACGGGAAAGACCCAGTACTTC. Its protein product is CASSLSGTGKTQYF. The full variable domain, rest sourced from reference TRBV28 and TRBJ2-5, is DVKVTQSSRYLVKRTGEKVFLECVQDMDHENMFWYRQDPGLGLRLIYFSYDVKMKEKGDIPEGYSVSREKKERFSLILESASTNQTSMYLCASSLSGTGKTQYFGPGTRLLVL.